These 10 T cell receptor beta chains were sequenced from one sample in a study of CD8+ T cells in alopecia areata. Reverse transcription of extracted RNA yielded cDNA, which provided the sequencing template. Assay used: immunoSEQ multiplex PCR; TCRdb lists only in-frame clones, some missing. The data show about 180,000 clones, more than 60% seen once. The material was CD4+ T cells sorted from blood, obtained at week 0. The receptors come from a human donor with alopecia areata.

The chain combines TRBV11-2 with TRBJ1-5; D is undetermined. The germline V and J ends were trimmed by 4 bases and 7 bases, with 11 bases remaining between them. The CDR3 has 13 residues. Per the germline V gene, CDR1 is SGHAT and CDR2 is FQNNGV. CDR3 in amino acids: CASSWNLDQPQHF. The CDR3 nucleotides read TGTGCCAGCAGCTGGAACTTGGACCAGCCCCAGCATTTT.

This chain joins TRBV11-2 and TRBJ1-2; possibly TRBD1 for D (5 bases). Per germline, CDR1 SGHAT and CDR2 FQNNGV. CDR3 length: 12 amino acids. The V and J ends lost 11 bases and 0 bases respectively, with 10 bases between them. CDR3 amino acids: CASEGANYGYTF. CDR3 nucleotides: TGTGCCTCCGAAGGGGCTAACTATGGCTACACCTTC.

This rearrangement joins TRBV29-1 to TRBJ1-1; D remains unclear. Trimming removed 7 bases at V and 1 base at J, with 13 bases between. Germline assignment: CDR1 SQVTM and CDR2 ANQGSEA. The CDR3 is made up of 13 amino acids. This CDR3 reads CSAASSGNTEAFF. CDR3 in DNA: TGCAGCGCCGCCTCGTCCGGGAACACTGAAGCTTTCTTT.

The chain joins TRBV5-6 to TRBJ1-1; D ambiguous. Germline CDR1 reads SGHDT; CDR2 reads YYEEEE. Trimming took 0 bases from V and 3 from J, leaving 9 bases between them. The CDR3 totals 14 residues. In DNA, the CDR3 is TGTGCCAGCAGCTTGGACCTTACCCACACTGAAGCTTTCTTT. It encodes CASSLDLTHTEAFF.

The rearrangement uses TRBV2 and TRBJ1-2; no firm D call. The V end was cut by 6 bases, the J end by 8 bases, with 16 bases between. The CDR3 is 13 amino acids. Germline V gene sequence: CDR1 SNHLY, CDR2 FYNNEI. The chain's CDR3 is CASRRDPGQGYTF. CDR3 sequence (DNA): TGTGCCAGCAGACGTGACCCCGGCCAGGGCTACACCTTC.

The rearrangement links TRBV14 to TRBJ2-2; D is perhaps TRBD1 (5 bases). The CDR3 has 14 residues. CDR1 is SGHDN and CDR2 is FVKESK in the germline V gene. The germline V and J ends were trimmed by 6 bases and 7 bases, with 15 bases remaining between them. The DNA for the CDR3 is TGTGCCAGCAGTCCATTTGGACACGGCGGGGAGCTGTTTTTT. Translation: CASSPFGHGGELFF.

The chain carries TRBV29-1 and TRBJ1-4; 7 bases match TRBD1. Germline loops: CDR1 SQVTM, CDR2 ANQGSEA. V trimming: 7 bases; J trimming: 8 bases; junction bases outside the gene matches: 4. The CDR3 is 11 amino acids. CDR3 coding DNA: TGCAGCGGACAGGGAAACGAAAAACTGTTTTTT. Translating gives CSGQGNEKLFF.

The rearrangement uses TRBV7-2 and TRBJ2-2; D gene ambiguous. Germline CDR1 reads SGHTA; CDR2 reads FQGNSA. V lost 5 bases to trimming and J lost 2 bases, with 12 bases between them. This CDR3 comprises 15 residues. The CDR3, as DNA: TGTGCCAGCAGCAAAGTTGGCAGAAACACCGGGGAGCTGTTTTTT. Translation gives CASSKVGRNTGELFF. Drawing the rest from reference TRBV7-2 and TRBJ2-2, the complete variable domain is GAGVSQSPSNKVTEKGKDVELRCDPISGHTALYWYRQSLGQGLEFLIYFQGNSAPDKSGLPSDRFSAERTGGSVSTLTIQRTQQEDSAVYLCASSKVGRNTGELFFGEGSRLTVL.

V gene TRBV25-1 combines with J gene TRBJ1-2; TRBD1 matches 8 bases. CDR3 length: 13 amino acids. V lost 3 bases and J lost 10; bases outside the gene matches: 7. Germline CDR1 reads MGHDK; CDR2 reads SYGVNS. CDR3 nucleotides: TGTGCCAGCAGTGACCGACAGGGGAACGACTACACCTTC. Amino acid sequence: CASSDRQGNDYTF.

V usage is TRBV10-3 and J usage is TRBJ2-7; 7 nucleotides align to TRBD1. V lost 5 bases to trimming and J lost 6 bases; unmatched junction nucleotides: 4. CDR1 is ENHRY and CDR2 is SYGVKD in the germline V gene. The length of the CDR3 is 12 residues. The CDR3 sequence: CAISPGGSEQYF. The CDR3 DNA reads as TGTGCCATCAGTCCAGGGGGAAGCGAGCAGTACTTC.